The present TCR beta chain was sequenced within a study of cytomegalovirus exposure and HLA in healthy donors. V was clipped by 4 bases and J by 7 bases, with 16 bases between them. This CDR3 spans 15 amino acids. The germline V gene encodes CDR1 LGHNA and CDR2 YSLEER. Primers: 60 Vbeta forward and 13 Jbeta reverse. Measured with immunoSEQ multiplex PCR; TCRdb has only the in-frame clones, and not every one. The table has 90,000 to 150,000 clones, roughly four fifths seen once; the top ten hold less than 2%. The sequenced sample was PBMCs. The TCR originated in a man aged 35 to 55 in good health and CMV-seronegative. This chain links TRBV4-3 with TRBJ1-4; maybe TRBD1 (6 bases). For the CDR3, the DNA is TGCGCCAGCAGCCTAATGAGACAGGACAGTGAAAAACTGTTTTTT. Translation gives CASSLMRQDSEKLFF.